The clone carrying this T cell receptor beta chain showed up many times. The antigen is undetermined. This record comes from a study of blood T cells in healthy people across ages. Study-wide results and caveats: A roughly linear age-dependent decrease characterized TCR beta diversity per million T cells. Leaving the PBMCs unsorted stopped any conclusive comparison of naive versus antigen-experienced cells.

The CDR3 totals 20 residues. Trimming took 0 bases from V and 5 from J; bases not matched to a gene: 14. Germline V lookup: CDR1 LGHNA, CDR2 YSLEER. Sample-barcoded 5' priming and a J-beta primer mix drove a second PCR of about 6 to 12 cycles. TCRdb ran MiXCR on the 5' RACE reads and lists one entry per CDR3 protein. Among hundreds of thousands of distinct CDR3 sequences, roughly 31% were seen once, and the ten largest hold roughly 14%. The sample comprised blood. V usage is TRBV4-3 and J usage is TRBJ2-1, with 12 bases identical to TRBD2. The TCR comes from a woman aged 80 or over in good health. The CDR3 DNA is TGCGCCAGCAGCCAAGATCCCCTCCCTAGCGGGGGGGGGGCCAACAATGAGCAGTTCTTC. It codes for CASSQDPLPSGGGANNEQFF.